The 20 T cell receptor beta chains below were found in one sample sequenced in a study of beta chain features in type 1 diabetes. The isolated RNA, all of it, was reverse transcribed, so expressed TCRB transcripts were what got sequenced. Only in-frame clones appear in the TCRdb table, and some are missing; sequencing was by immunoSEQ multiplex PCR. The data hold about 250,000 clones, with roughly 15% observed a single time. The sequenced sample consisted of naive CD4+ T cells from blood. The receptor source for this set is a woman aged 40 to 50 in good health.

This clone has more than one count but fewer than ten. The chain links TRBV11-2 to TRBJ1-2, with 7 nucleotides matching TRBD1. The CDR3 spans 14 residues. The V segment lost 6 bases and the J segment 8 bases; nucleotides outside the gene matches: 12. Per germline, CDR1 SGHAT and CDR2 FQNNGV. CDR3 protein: CASRPTGAVGGYTF. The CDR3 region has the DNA TGTGCCAGCAGACCTACAGGGGCCGTCGGCGGCTACACCTTC.

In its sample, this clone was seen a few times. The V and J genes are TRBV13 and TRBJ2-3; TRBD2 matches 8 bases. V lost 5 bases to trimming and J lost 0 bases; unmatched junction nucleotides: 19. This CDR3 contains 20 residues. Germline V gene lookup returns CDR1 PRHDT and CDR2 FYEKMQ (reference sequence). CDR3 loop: CASSTIGWRGERTSTDTQYF. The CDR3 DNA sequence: TGTGCCAGCAGCACCATTGGGTGGCGGGGGGAGCGGACTAGCACAGATACGCAGTATTTT.

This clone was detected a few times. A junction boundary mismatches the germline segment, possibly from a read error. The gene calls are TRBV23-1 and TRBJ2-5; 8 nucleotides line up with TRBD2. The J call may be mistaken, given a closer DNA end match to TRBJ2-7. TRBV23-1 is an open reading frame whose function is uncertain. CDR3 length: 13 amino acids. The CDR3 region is CGPGGEPSHEQYF. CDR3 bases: TGCGGTCCGGGGGGGGAACCCTCCCACGAGCAGTACTTC.

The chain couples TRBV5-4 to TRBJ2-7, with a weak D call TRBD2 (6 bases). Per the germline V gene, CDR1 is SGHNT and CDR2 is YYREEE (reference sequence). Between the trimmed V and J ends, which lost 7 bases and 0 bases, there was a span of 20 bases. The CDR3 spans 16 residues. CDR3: CASQPTPGTLSYEQYF. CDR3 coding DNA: TGTGCCAGCCAGCCCACCCCAGGGACTCTCTCCTACGAGCAGTACTTC.

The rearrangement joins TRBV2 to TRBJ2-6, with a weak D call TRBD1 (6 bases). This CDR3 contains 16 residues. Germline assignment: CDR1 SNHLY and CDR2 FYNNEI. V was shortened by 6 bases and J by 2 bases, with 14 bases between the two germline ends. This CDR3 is CASSPRSGAGANVLTF. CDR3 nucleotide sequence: TGTGCCAGCAGCCCCAGATCAGGGGCTGGGGCCAACGTCCTGACTTTC.

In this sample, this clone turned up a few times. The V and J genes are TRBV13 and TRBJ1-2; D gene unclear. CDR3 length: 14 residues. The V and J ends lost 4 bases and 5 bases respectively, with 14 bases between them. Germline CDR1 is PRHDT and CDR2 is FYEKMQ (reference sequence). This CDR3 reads CASSSGRPTYGYTF. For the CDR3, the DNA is TGTGCCAGCAGCTCCGGTCGGCCGACTTATGGCTACACCTTC.

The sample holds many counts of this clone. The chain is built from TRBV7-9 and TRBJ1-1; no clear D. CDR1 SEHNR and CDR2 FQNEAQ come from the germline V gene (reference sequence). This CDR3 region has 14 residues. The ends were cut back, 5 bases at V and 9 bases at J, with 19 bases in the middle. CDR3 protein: CASSRPGLNGKAFF. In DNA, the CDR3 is TGTGCCAGCAGCCGGCCCGGACTGAACGGGAAAGCTTTCTTT.

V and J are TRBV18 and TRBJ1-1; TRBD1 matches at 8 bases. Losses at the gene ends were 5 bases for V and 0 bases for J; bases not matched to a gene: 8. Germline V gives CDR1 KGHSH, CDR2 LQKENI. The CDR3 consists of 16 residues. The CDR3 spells CASSRTNRGVNTEAFF. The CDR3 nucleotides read TGTGCCAGCTCAAGAACGAACAGGGGGGTGAACACTGAAGCTTTCTTT.

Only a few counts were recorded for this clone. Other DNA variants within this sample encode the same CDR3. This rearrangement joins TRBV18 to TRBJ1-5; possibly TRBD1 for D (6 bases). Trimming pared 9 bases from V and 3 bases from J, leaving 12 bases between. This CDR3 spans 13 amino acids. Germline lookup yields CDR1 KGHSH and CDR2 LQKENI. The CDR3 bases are TGTGCCAGTTCCGGACAGACCAATCAGCCCCAGCATTTT. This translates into CASSGQTNQPQHF.

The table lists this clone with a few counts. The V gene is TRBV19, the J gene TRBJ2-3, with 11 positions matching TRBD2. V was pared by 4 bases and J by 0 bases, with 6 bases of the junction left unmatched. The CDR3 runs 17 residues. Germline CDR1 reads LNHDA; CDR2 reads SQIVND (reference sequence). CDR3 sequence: CASSRLAGGLSTDTQYF. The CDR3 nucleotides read TGTGCCAGTAGTAGGCTAGCGGGGGGCCTTAGCACAGATACGCAGTATTTT. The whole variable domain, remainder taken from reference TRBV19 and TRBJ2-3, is DGGITQSPKYLFRKEGQNVTLSCEQNLNHDAMYWYRQDPGQGLRLIYYSQIVNDFQKGDIAEGYSVSREKKESFPLTVTSAQKNPTAFYLCASSRLAGGLSTDTQYFGPGTRLTVL.

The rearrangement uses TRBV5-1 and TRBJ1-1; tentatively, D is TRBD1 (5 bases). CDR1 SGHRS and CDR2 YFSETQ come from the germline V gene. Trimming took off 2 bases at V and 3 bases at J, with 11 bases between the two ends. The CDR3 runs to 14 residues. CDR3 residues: CASSFIGVHTEAFF. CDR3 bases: TGCGCCAGCAGCTTTATAGGGGTCCACACTGAAGCTTTCTTT. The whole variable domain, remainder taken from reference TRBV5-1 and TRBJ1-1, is KAGVTQTPRYLIKTRGQQVTLSCSPISGHRSVSWYQQTPGQGLQFLFEYFSETQRNKGNFPGRFSGRQFSNSRSEMNVSTLELGDSALYLCASSFIGVHTEAFFGQGTRLTVV.

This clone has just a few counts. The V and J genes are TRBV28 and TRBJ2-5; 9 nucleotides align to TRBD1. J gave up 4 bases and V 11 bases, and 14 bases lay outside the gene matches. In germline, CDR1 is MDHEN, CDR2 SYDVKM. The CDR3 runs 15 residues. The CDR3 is CAGSSWTGARETQYF. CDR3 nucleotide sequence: TGTGCCGGTTCCTCCTGGACAGGGGCGCGAGAGACCCAGTACTTC.

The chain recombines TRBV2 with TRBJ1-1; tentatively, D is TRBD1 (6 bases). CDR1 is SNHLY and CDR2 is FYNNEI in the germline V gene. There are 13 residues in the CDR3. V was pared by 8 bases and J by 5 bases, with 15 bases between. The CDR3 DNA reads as TGTGCCAGCCCCGCAGGGGCAGGAACTGAAGCTTTCTTT. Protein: CASPAGAGTEAFF.

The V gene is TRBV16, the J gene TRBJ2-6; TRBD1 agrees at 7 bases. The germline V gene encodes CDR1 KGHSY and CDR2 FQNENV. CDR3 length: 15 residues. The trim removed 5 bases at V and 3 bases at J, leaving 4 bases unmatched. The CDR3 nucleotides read TGTGCCAGCAGCGTAACAGGGGTTGGGGCCAACGTCCTGACTTTC. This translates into CASSVTGVGANVLTF.

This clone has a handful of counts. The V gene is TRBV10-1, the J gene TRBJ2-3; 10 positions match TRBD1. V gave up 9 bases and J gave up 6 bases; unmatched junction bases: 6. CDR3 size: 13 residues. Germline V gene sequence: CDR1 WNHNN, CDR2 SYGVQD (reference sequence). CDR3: CARLGQGLDTQYF. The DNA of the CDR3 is TGCGCCAGACTGGGACAGGGGTTGGATACGCAGTATTTT.

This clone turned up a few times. The CDR3: CASSSATGPPNYGYTF. Here the CDR3 DNA reads TGTGCCAGCAGTTCGGCCACAGGGCCACCTAACTATGGCTACACCTTC. The gene calls are TRBV6-6 and TRBJ1-2; TRBD1 might be the D (6 bases). Germline CDR1 is MNHNY and CDR2 is SVGAGI (reference sequence). The CDR3 length is 16 residues. Trimming removed 4 bases at V and 0 bases at J, with 15 bases between.

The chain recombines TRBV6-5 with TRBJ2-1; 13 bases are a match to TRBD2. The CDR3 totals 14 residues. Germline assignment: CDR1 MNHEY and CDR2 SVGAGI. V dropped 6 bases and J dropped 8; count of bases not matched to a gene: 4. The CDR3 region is CASSRTSGGYEQFF. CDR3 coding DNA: TGTGCCAGCAGCCGGACTAGCGGGGGTTATGAGCAGTTCTTC.

The CDR3 nucleotides are TGTGCCAGCTCACCCTCTAGCGGGGGCTACAATGAGCAGTTCTTC. This gives the protein CASSPSSGGYNEQFF. The chain recombines TRBV18 with TRBJ2-1; TRBD2 matches at 10 bases. Germline CDR1 reads KGHSH; CDR2 reads LQKENI. J lost 3 bases, V lost 3 bases, and 2 bases had no gene match. The CDR3 sequence is 15 residues long.

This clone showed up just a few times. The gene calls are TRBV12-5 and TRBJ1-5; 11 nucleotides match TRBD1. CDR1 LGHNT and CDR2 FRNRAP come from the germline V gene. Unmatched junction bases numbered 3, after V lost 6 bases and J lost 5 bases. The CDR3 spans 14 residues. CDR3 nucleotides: TGTGCTAGTGGGGCGGGACAGGGGGATCAGCCCCAGCATTTT. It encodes CASGAGQGDQPQHF. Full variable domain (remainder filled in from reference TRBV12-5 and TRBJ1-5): DARVTQTPRHKVTEMGQEVTMRCQPILGHNTVFWYRQTMMQGLELLAYFRNRAPLDDSGMPKDRFSAEMPDATLATLKIQPSEPRDSAVYFCASGAGQGDQPQHFGDGTRLSIL.

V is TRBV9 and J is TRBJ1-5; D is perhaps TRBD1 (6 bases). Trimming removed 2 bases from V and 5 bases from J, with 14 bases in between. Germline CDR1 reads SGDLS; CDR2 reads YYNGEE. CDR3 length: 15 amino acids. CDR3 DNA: TGTGCCAGCAGCGTTTCGACAGGTCCCGATCAGCCCCAGCATTTT. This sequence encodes CASSVSTGPDQPQHF.